This T cell receptor beta chain was obtained from a study of blood T cell repertoires in COVID-19 (dated by TCRdb to 2019 to 2021). Broadly, across the study: Collaborator samples came from the United States, Italy and Spain and covered acute and convalescent phases of COVID-19. Where HLA class I and class II types were available, the types were taken from metadata supplied by the sample provider, not from assay-based typing. The sample metadata nearly always contained a de-identified subject ID, COVID-19 status, age in years and sex. The repertoires were released in a freely available public database meant as a resource for research on the immune response to SARS-CoV-2. Deeply sampled blood TCRbeta repertoires from subjects exposed to, actively infected with, or recovered from COVID-19 were included in the dataset. The prospective study material was composed of cDNA or gDNA derived from T cells, B-cell-depleted T cells, or PBMCs. Samples came from the ongoing ImmuneRACE study (first 160 participants) plus 1,254 subjects from 6 global collaborators.

Overall study results and their limits: How much clinical and demographic metadata was included differed by source and by participant, and the metadata was provided uncurated.

CDR3 length: 16 amino acids, cysteine to phenylalanine. Only CDR3 DNA is held: 48 bases, read in frame from base 1. V has 3 bases trimmed and J has 0 bases trimmed; junction bases matching no gene number 5. The CDR1 and CDR2 encoded by the germline V gene (reference sequence) are SGHNT and YYREEE. Remarks on this clone: Its specific antigen is unknown. The record has no base qualities; no much larger clone is one base away.

TCRbeta CDR3 regions were amplified from genomic DNA by means of the immunoSEQ Assay, a bias-controlled multiplex PCR. Under the source paper's analysis protocol: Nucleated cell counts per sample were estimated from amplification of reference gene primers within the assay. Sequence reads were collapsed and filtered to measure the absolute abundance of every unique TCRbeta CDR3 rearrangement. For each sample, productive Simpson clonality was calculated as the square root of Simpson's diversity index across productive rearrangements. TCRdb provides this immuneACCESS table in a form limited to in-frame rearrangements. Some clones are lacking; in checked studies, under half of them reflect an unresolved V gene, and why the rest are absent is not known. Clonal size and the V and J genes are those of that table, whereas D and trimming came from the DNA. In this sample the table shows around 63,000 clones, more than 75% of which occur a single time. The ten largest account for approximately 7% of the sample.

Each collaborating institution followed its own protocols to collect whole blood in K2EDTA tubes. For TCRbeta analysis, collaborators shipped samples as frozen whole blood, isolated PBMCs, or DNA extracted from either of those sample types. The rearrangement joined TRBV5-4 to TRBJ1-4, with TRBD1 identical over 7 junction bases. The sequencing input was peripheral blood. The receptor's source is a man aged 55-75 years with acute or convalescent COVID-19. The encoded CDR3 is CASSSPGGATNEKLFF. In nucleotide form, the sequence is TGTGCCAGCAGCTCACCAGGGGGTGCAACTAATGAAAAACTGTTTTTT.